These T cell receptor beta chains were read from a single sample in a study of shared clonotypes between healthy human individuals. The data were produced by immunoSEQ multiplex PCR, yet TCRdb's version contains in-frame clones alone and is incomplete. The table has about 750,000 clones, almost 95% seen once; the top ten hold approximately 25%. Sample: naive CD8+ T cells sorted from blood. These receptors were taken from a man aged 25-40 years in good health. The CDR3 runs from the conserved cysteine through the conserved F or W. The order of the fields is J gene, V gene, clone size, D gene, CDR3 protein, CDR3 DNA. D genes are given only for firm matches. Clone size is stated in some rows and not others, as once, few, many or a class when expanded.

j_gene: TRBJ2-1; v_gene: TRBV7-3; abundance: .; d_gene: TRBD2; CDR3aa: CASSGGGGSSYNEQFF; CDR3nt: TGTGCCAGCAGCGGGGGTGGCGGGAGCTCCTACAATGAGCAGTTCTTC
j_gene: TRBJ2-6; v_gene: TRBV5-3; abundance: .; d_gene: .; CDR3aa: CARSPPGRSKPSGANVLTF; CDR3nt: TGTGCCAGAAGCCCGCCCGGACGGTCCAAGCCCTCTGGGGCCAACGTCCTGACTTTC
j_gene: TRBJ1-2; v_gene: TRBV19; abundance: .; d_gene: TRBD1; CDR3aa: CASSITGQYLFYGYTF; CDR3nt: TGTGCCAGTAGTATAACGGGACAGTACCTCTTCTATGGCTACACCTTC
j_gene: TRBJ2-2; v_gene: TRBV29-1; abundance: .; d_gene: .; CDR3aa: CSVMTGSVGELFF; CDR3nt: TGCAGCGTAATGACGGGTTCCGTGGGGGAGCTGTTTTTT
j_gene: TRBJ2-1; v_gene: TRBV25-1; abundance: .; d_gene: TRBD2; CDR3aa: CASTAGGPNEQFF; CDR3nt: TGTGCCAGCACAGCGGGAGGGCCCAATGAGCAGTTCTTC
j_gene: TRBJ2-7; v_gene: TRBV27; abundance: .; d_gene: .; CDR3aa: CASSLDSTPHYEQYF; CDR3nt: TGTGCCAGCAGTTTAGATTCCACGCCCCACTACGAGCAGTACTTC
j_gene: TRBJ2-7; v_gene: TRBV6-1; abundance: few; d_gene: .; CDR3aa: CASSEEPGPYEQYF; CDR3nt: TGTGCCAGCAGTGAAGAGCCGGGACCCTACGAGCAGTACTTC
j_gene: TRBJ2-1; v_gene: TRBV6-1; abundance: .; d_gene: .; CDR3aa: CASSEDRGHNEQFF; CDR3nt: TGTGCCAGCAGTGAAGATCGGGGGCACAATGAGCAGTTCTTC
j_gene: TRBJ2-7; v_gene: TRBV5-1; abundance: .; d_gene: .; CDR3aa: CASRQLSTYEQYF; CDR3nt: TGCGCCAGCCGACAACTATCTACCTACGAGCAGTACTTC
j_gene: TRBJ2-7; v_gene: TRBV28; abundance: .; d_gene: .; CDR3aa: CASSPNQGLYEQYF; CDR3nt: TGTGCCAGCAGTCCGAACCAGGGCCTCTACGAGCAGTACTTC